This T cell receptor (beta chain) was sequenced for a study of early T cells in non-severe SARS-CoV-2 infection. The wider study: Bulk RNA isolated from unsorted whole blood underwent sequencing; chains were not paired. Findings of the study overall: Comparison of clonotypes with VDJdb favored anti-spike CD8 responses while missing private and CD4 specificities.

Trimming cost V 3 bases and J 5 bases; bases outside gene matches: 7. CDR3 size: 15 residues. CDR1 is WNHNN and CDR2 is SYGVQD in the germline V gene (reference sequence). This clonotype came up many times. Its target is not known. The library protocol tagged individual cDNA molecules with unique molecular identifiers. TCRdb recomputed calls from the 5' RACE reads with MiXCR, one row per CDR3 protein. The data contain roughly 41,000 distinct CDR3 sequences, approximately 4.8% of them singletons. The chain recombines TRBV10-1 with TRBJ2-5, with 9 nucleotides matching TRBD2. The receptor's source is an adult who was a healthcare worker with PCR-confirmed SARS-CoV-2 infection or an uninfected control (not recorded which). The sample consisted of whole blood. The CDR3: CASSDSGRGPETQYF. The CDR3 DNA is TGCGCCAGCAGTGATAGCGGGAGAGGCCCGGAGACCCAGTACTTC.